Following are 19 T cell receptor beta chains from one sample sequenced in a study of brain T cells in children with intractable seizures. This table comes from immunoSEQ multiplex PCR, and its TCRdb copy is limited to in-frame clones, with some not included. The sample gives roughly 80,000 clones, around nine tenths of which show up once; 24% is in the top ten. Source: peripheral blood, taken at surgery. The source of these receptors is a girl aged 2 to 10 with Rasmussen encephalitis and intractable seizures.

The chain links TRBV9 to TRBJ2-7, with 9 bases identical to TRBD1. J gave up 3 bases and V 3 bases, and 4 bases lay outside the gene matches. CDR1 is SGDLS, CDR2 YYNGEE, per germline. The CDR3 totals 14 residues. CDR3: CASSGRDRDYEQYF. The CDR3 DNA reads TGTGCCAGCAGCGGCCGGGACAGGGACTACGAGCAGTACTTC.

The chain is built from TRBV5-1 and TRBJ2-7, with TRBD2 identical over 10 bases. After removal of 3 bases from V and 1 base from J, the junction contained 1 base not matched to a gene. The CDR3 sequence is 14 residues long. CDR1 is SGHRS and CDR2 is YFSETQ in the germline V gene. In DNA, the CDR3 is TGCGCCAGCAGCTCTAGCGGGGGATCCTACGAGCAGTACTTC. Translating gives CASSSSGGSYEQYF.

The chain uses TRBV11-2 and TRBJ2-7, with D perhaps matching TRBD1 or TRBD2 (5 bases each). CDR3 length equals 15 residues. The germline CDR1 and CDR2 sequences are SGHAT and FQNNGV. Deletions cut 3 bases from V and 1 base from J, with 13 bases between. CDR3 region: CASSFGDLISYEQYF. CDR3 DNA: TGTGCCAGCAGCTTTGGGGACCTGATTTCCTACGAGCAGTACTTC.

The V gene is TRBV12-3 or TRBV12-4, the J gene TRBJ2-5; TRBD1 might be the D (6 bases). This CDR3 contains 13 residues. Trimming took off 3 bases at V and 4 bases at J, with 9 bases between the two ends. The CDR3 DNA follows: TGTGCCAGCAGTTTTCGCAGGGGAGAGACCCAGTACTTC. Its protein product is CASSFRRGETQYF.

This chain links TRBV5-5 with TRBJ1-1; D unclear. CDR3 length: 14 residues. Germline V gives CDR1 SGHKS, CDR2 YYEKEE (reference sequence). V gave up 2 bases and J gave up 4 bases, with 12 bases separating them. For the CDR3, the DNA is TGTGCCAGCAGCTTAGACCCCAGTGGCACTGAAGCTTTCTTT. Its translation is CASSLDPSGTEAFF.

The V and J genes are TRBV18 and TRBJ2-2; D ambiguous. This CDR3 region has 14 residues. CDR1 KGHSH and CDR2 LQKENI come from the germline V gene. With 6 bases removed from V and 6 bases from J, the gap between germline ends came to 14 bases. CDR3 protein: CASSQLTAAGELFF. CDR3 coding DNA: TGTGCCAGCTCGCAATTAACAGCCGCCGGGGAGCTGTTTTTT.

In DNA, the CDR3 is TGTGCCAGCAGCTCCCTAGCGGGAGGAACCGAGCAGTACTTC. Translated, it gives CASSSLAGGTEQYF. This chain connects TRBV5-5 to TRBJ2-7; 11 nucleotides line up with TRBD2. Germline CDR1 SGHKS, CDR2 YYEKEE (reference sequence). V lost 3 bases, J lost 6 bases, and 5 bases stayed unmatched. The CDR3 runs 14 residues.

The CDR3 loop reads CASSVMTGSNEKLFF. In DNA, the CDR3 is TGTGCCAGCAGTGTCATGACAGGGTCTAATGAAAAACTGTTTTTT. The chain combines TRBV2 with TRBJ1-4, with 7 positions matching TRBD1. This CDR3 has 15 residues. V dropped 4 bases and J dropped 3; count of bases not matched to a gene: 5. Germline lookup yields CDR1 SNHLY and CDR2 FYNNEI.

The rearrangement uses TRBV7-7 and TRBJ2-3, with 7 bases that match TRBD1. V shed 5 bases, J shed 2 bases, and the junction held 7 bases outside the gene matches. This CDR3 region has 15 residues. CDR1 is SSHAT, CDR2 FNYEAQ, per germline (reference sequence). The CDR3 region is CASSQKGANTDTQYF. For the CDR3, the DNA is TGTGCCAGCAGCCAAAAGGGGGCGAACACAGATACGCAGTATTTT. Full variable domain (outside the CDR3, taken from reference TRBV7-7 and TRBJ2-3): GAGVSQSPRYKVTKRGQDVTLRCDPISSHATLYWYQQALGQGPEFLTYFNYEAQPDKSGLPSDRFSAERPEGSISTLTIQRTEQRDSAMYRCASSQKGANTDTQYFGPGTRLTVL.

The V gene is TRBV6-5, the J gene TRBJ1-2; D gene ambiguous. The CDR3 has 13 amino acids. The germline gives CDR1 MNHEY, CDR2 SVGAGI. V was shortened by 8 bases and J by 6 bases, with 16 bases between the two germline ends. This CDR3 reads CASGKTVGDGYTF. CDR3 DNA sequence: TGTGCCAGCGGAAAGACGGTTGGTGATGGCTACACCTTC.

The chain couples TRBV27 to TRBJ2-7, with 11 bases that match TRBD2. Germline-derived CDR1 and CDR2 are MNHEY and SMNVEV (reference sequence). This CDR3 is 15 amino acids long. V was clipped by 5 bases and J by 5 bases; unmatched bases: 8. CDR3 nucleotide sequence: TGTGCCAGCAGTCCTAGACTAGCGGGATTGCACGAGCAGTACTTC. Translated, it gives CASSPRLAGLHEQYF.

The chain has TRBV2 and TRBJ1-2, with no clear D. This CDR3 spans 9 amino acids. V shed 6 bases and J shed 7 bases, with 3 bases lying between them. The V gene's germline CDR1 is SNHLY and CDR2 FYNNEI. The CDR3, as DNA: TGTGCCAGCAGGAGTGGCTACACCTTC. Its translation: CASRSGYTF. The full variable domain, rest sourced from reference TRBV2 and TRBJ1-2, is EPEVTQTPSHQVTQMGQEVILRCVPISNHLYFYWYRQILGQKVEFLVSFYNNEISEKSEIFDDQFSVERPDGSNFTLKIRSTKLEDSAMYFCASRSGYTFGSGTRLTVV.

The chain combines TRBV18 with TRBJ2-2; D call uncertain. The V gene lost 3 bases and the J gene lost 0 bases, with 5 bases spanning the gap. CDR1 and CDR2 from the germline V gene are KGHSH and LQKENI. The CDR3 has 14 amino acids. The CDR3 spells CASSPRTNTGELFF. DNA for the CDR3: TGTGCCAGCTCACCCCGTACGAACACCGGGGAGCTGTTTTTT. Supplemented by reference TRBV18 and TRBJ2-2, the full variable domain reads NAGVMQNPRHLVRRRGQEARLRCSPMKGHSHVYWYRQLPEEGLKFMVYLQKENIIDESGMPKERFSAEFPKEGPSILRIQQVVRGDSAAYFCASSPRTNTGELFFGEGSRLTVL.

This rearrangement joins TRBV7-2 to TRBJ2-5, with D possibly TRBD1 on 5 matching bases. The CDR3 covers 13 residues. Germline-derived CDR1 and CDR2 are SGHTA and FQGNSA. V was cut by 0 bases and J by 5 bases, with 7 bases left in between. The DNA of the CDR3 is TGTGCCAGCAGCTTAGCAGGGGATGAGACCCAGTACTTC. It codes for CASSLAGDETQYF.

CDR3 nucleotide sequence: TGTGCCTGGAGCTCCGGGACAGGGAACGAGCAGTACTTC. Protein sequence: CAWSSGTGNEQYF. This chain uses TRBV30 with TRBJ2-7, with 9 bases matching TRBD1. CDR1 GTSNPN and CDR2 SVGIG come from the germline V gene (reference sequence). This CDR3 has 13 residues. The junction had 5 bases not matched to a gene; V was cut back by 3 bases and J by 5 bases.

This clone was counted once. The chain has TRBV27 and TRBJ2-3; 10 bases map to TRBD2. This CDR3 region has 18 residues. CDR1 and CDR2 from the germline V gene are MNHEY and SMNVEV (reference sequence). V shed 8 bases, J shed 4 bases, and the junction held 18 bases outside the gene matches. CDR3 in DNA: TGTGCCAGCGCGCATTACCCCGGCCCTAGCGGGAGCGCAGATACGCAGTATTTT. This codes for CASAHYPGPSGSADTQYF.

The chain is built from TRBV5-5 and TRBJ2-1, with 7 bases lining up with TRBD2. This CDR3 has 16 amino acids. The V gene end was trimmed by 4 bases and the J gene end by 2 bases; junction bases not matched to a gene: 9. Germline CDR1 SGHKS, CDR2 YYEKEE (reference sequence). The CDR3: CASSGGGRVAYNEQFF. In DNA, the CDR3 is TGTGCCAGCAGCGGCGGGGGACGTGTCGCCTACAATGAGCAGTTCTTC.

This chain connects TRBV7-2 to TRBJ2-3, with 9 nucleotides matching TRBD2. Germline V gene sequence: CDR1 SGHTA, CDR2 FQGNSA. After removal of 5 bases from V and 0 bases from J, the junction contained 3 bases not matched to a gene. The CDR3 is 15 amino acids. CDR3 DNA sequence: TGTGCCAGCAGCACCCTAGCGGGAAGCACAGATACGCAGTATTTT. It yields the protein CASSTLAGSTDTQYF.

The chain is built from TRBV2 and TRBJ1-3; possibly TRBD1 for D (6 bases). The CDR3 length is 16 residues. The germline gives CDR1 SNHLY, CDR2 FYNNEI. Trimming removed 7 bases from V and 0 bases from J, with 16 bases in between. DNA for the CDR3: TGTGCCAGCACCCTTAGGGACACATTCTCTGGAAACACCATATATTTT. Its translation: CASTLRDTFSGNTIYF.